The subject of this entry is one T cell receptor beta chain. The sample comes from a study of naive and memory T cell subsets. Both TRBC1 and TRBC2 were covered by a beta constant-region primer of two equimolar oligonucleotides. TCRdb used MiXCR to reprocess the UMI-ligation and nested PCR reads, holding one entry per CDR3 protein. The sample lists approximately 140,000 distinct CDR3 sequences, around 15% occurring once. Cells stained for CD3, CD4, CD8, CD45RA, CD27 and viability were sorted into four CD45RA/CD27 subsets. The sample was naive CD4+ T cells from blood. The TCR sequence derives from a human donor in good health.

The CDR3 DNA sequence: TGTGCCAGCAGTTACCGGGACTCGAGCTCCTACGAGCAGTACTTC. Translation: CASSYRDSSSYEQYF. This rearrangement joins TRBV6-2 or TRBV6-3 to TRBJ2-7, with D perhaps TRBD2 (6 bases). Looked up from germline, CDR1 is MNHEY and CDR2 is SVGEGT. V shed 2 bases and J shed 0 bases, with 11 bases lying between them. The CDR3 is made up of 15 amino acids.